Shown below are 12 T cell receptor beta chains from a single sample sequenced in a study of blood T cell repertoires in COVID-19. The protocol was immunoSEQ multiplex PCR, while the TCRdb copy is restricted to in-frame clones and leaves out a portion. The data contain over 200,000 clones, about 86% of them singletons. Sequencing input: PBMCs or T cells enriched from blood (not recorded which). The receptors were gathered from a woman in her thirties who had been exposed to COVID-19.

In DNA, the CDR3 is TGCGCCAGCAGCCAAGAGTATGGGACAGGGGTCTACGAGCAGTACTTC. Its protein is CASSQEYGTGVYEQYF. V usage is TRBV4-1 and J usage is TRBJ2-7; 10 bases line up with TRBD1. V lost 0 bases to trimming and J lost 3 bases; unmatched junction nucleotides: 5. CDR3 length: 16 residues. Germline CDR1 is MGHRA and CDR2 is YSYEKL.

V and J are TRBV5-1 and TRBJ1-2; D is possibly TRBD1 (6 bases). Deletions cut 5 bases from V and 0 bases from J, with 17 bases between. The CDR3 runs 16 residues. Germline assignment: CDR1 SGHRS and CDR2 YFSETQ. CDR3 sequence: CASSYLRDNANYGYTF. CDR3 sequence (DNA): TGCGCCAGCAGTTACCTCCGGGACAACGCTAACTATGGCTACACCTTC.

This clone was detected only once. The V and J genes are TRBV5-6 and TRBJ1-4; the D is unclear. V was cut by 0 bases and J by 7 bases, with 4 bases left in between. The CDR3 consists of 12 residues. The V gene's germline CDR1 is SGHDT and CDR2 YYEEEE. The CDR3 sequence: CASSLGVEKLFF. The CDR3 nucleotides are TGTGCCAGCAGCTTGGGCGTTGAAAAACTGTTTTTT.

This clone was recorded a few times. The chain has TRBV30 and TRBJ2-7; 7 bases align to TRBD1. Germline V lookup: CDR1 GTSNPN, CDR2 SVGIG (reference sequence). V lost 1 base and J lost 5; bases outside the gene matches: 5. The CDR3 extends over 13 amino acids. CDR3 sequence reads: CAWSGQGLHEQYF. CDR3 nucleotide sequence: TGTGCCTGGAGTGGACAGGGTCTCCACGAGCAGTACTTC.

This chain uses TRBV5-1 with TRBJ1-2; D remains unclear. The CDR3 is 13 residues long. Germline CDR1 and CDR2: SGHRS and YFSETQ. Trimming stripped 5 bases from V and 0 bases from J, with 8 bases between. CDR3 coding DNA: TGCGCCAGCAGTCAAGACACTAACTATGGCTACACCTTC. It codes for CASSQDTNYGYTF. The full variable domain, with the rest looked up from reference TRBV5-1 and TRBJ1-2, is KAGVTQTPRYLIKTRGQQVTLSCSPISGHRSVSWYQQTPGQGLQFLFEYFSETQRNKGNFPGRFSGRQFSNSRSEMNVSTLELGDSALYLCASSQDTNYGYTFGSGTRLTVV.

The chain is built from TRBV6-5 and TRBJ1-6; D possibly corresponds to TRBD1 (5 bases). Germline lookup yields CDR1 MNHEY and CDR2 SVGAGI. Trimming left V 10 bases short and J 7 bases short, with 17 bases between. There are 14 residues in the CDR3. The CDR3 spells CATTSGLLNSPLHF. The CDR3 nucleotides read TGTGCCACCACCTCGGGACTTTTGAATTCACCCCTCCACTTT.

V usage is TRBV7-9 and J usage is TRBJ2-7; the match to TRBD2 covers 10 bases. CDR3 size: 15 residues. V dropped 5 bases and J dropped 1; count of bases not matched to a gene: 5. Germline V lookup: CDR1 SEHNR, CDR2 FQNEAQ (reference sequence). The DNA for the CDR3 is TGTGCCAGCAGCGCAAAGGGACTAGCGTCCTACGAGCAGTACTTC. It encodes CASSAKGLASYEQYF.

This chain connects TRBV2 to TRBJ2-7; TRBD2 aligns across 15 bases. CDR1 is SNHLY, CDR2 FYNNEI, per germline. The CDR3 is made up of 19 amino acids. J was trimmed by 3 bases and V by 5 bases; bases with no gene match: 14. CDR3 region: CASSYTGTSGGSIRYEQYF. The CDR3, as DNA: TGTGCCAGCAGTTATACCGGGACTAGCGGGGGGTCCATTCGCTACGAGCAGTACTTC.

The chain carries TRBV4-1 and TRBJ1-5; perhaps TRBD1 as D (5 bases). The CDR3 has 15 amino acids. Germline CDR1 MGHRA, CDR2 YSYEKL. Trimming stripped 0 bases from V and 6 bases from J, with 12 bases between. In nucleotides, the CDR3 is TGCGCCAGCAGCCAAGAGGGACTCACTCTTCAGCCCCAGCATTTT. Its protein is CASSQEGLTLQPQHF.

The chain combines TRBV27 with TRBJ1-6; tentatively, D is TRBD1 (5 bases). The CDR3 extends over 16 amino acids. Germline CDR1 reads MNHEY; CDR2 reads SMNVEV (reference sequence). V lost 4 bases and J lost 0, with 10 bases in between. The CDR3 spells CASSSLGGSYNSPLHF. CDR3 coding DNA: TGTGCCAGCAGTTCGCTGGGGGGCTCCTATAATTCACCCCTCCACTTT.

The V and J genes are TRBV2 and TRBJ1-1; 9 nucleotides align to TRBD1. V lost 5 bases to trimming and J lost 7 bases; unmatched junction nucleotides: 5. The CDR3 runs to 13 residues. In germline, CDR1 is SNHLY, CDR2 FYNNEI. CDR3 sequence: CASSSQGAGEAFF. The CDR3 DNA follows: TGTGCCAGCAGTTCACAGGGGGCAGGTGAAGCTTTCTTT. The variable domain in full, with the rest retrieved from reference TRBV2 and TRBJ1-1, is EPEVTQTPSHQVTQMGQEVILRCVPISNHLYFYWYRQILGQKVEFLVSFYNNEISEKSEIFDDQFSVERPDGSNFTLKIRSTKLEDSAMYFCASSSQGAGEAFFGQGTRLTVV.

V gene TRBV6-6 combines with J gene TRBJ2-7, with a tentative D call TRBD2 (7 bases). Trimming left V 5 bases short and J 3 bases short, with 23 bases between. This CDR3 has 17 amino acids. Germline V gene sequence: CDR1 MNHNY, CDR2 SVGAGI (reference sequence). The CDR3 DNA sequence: TGTGCCAGCAGTCCGGGCGGGGGCAGAAAGGGTCTCTACGAGCAGTACTTC. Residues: CASSPGGGRKGLYEQYF.